This T cell receptor (beta chain) came from a study of chemoradiotherapy in HPV16-positive cancers. The V and J ends lost 0 bases and 7 bases, in that order; junction bases with no gene match: 5. Germline lookup yields CDR1 LGHNT and CDR2 FRNRAP. The CDR3 is made up of 16 amino acids. General observations from the study: Better recurrence-free survival went with HPV-responsive T-cell expansion in HPV16-positive patients. Non-HPV-specific T cells did not expand in tumors during treatment, whereas candidate HPV-specific clones and E7-related motifs did.

Repertoires were sampled repeatedly during chemoradiotherapy. Clones were read by immunoSEQ multiplex PCR, and TCRdb kept only the in-frame ones, dropping some. In the table there are around 7,100 clones, around two thirds of which are singletons. Regarding this clone: Its antigen is currently unknown.

The genes are TRBV12-5 and TRBJ2-3; 12 nucleotides agree with TRBD2. Sequences were derived from tumor tissue, sampled from a patient who underwent chemoradiotherapy. The receptor was isolated from a human donor with HPV-associated anogenital cancer. Written as DNA, the CDR3 is TGTGCTAGTGGTTTGGTAGTGACTAGCGGGGGTAATACGCAGTATTTT. The encoded protein is CASGLVVTSGGNTQYF.